The clone carrying this TCR beta chain was recorded a few times. This sample stems from a study of T cells in Graves' hyperthyroidism and ophthalmopathy. Hyperthyroidism of Graves' type that showed no ophthalmopathy progression within 18 months was stable. Hyperthyroidism in the patients, aged 18 to 65, was newly diagnosed and under 2 months in duration. V lost 4 bases and J lost 0, with 17 bases in between. The CDR3 covers 16 residues. Germline loops: CDR1 SGHRS, CDR2 YFSETQ. RNA transcripts served as the template for amplifying TCR beta CDR3 regions. HTBI primers were used for first-round RT-PCR of the TCR CDR3. TCRdb re-called the multiplex PCR reads with MiXCR, one entry per CDR3 protein. The table records around 720,000 distinct CDR3 sequences, 30% to 40% of them present only once.

The source of this sequence is a woman in her forties with Graves' hyperthyroidism. The material sequenced was blood. The genes are TRBV5-1 and TRBJ2-7; possibly TRBD1 for D (6 bases). The CDR3 coding sequence is TGCGCCAGCAGCCTGGGGGCGGCGGAGAGCTCCTACGAGCAGTACTTC. Translation: CASSLGAAESSYEQYF.